These 25 T cell receptor beta chains originate from one sample sequenced in a study of blood T cells in healthy people across ages. Together with a sample-barcoded 5' primer, a J-beta primer mix was included in a second PCR lasting about 6 to 12 cycles. TCRdb reprocessed the 5' RACE reads via MiXCR and lists one record per CDR3 protein. The sample consists of roughly 2 million distinct CDR3 sequences, 49% of them appearing once. The sequenced material came from blood. All receptors derive from a woman aged 40 to 49 in good health.

This clonotype was recorded a few times. The rearrangement uses TRBV5-1 and TRBJ2-5; 9 nucleotides align to TRBD1. The V gene end was trimmed by 4 bases and the J gene end by 4 bases; junction bases not matched to a gene: 8. The germline gives CDR1 SGHRS, CDR2 YFSETQ. The CDR3 consists of 15 residues. Here the CDR3 reads CASSTGQGGGETQYF. The DNA for the CDR3 is TGCGCCAGCAGCACGGGACAGGGTGGAGGAGAGACCCAGTACTTC.

V usage is TRBV24-1 and J usage is TRBJ2-1; the D gene is possibly TRBD2 (7 bases). This CDR3 comprises 16 residues. Trimming pared 9 bases from V and 6 bases from J, leaving 23 bases between. Germline V gene data show CDR1 as KGHDR and CDR2 as SFDVKD. CDR3 sequence: CATFTPLEGGGNEQFF. DNA for the CDR3: TGTGCCACCTTTACCCCCTTGGAGGGAGGGGGCAATGAGCAGTTCTTC.

This sequence joins TRBV6-5 and TRBJ2-7; 9 bases are a match to TRBD1. J gave up 1 base and V 0 bases, and 10 bases lay outside the gene matches. The length of the CDR3 is 18 residues. Germline lookup yields CDR1 MNHEY and CDR2 SVGAGI. The CDR3: CASSYSKLGQGPSYEQYF. DNA of the CDR3: TGTGCCAGCAGTTACTCAAAACTGGGACAGGGACCGTCCTACGAGCAGTACTTC.

As for this clonotype: The junction departs from the called germline gene at one end, perhaps through a read error. This chain links TRBV7-9 with TRBJ2-3; no reliable D call. CDR1 is SEHNR, CDR2 FQNEAQ, per germline (reference sequence). The CDR3 extends over 11 amino acids. The CDR3, as DNA: TGTGGCAGCAGACGAACAGATACGCAGTATTTT. The encoded protein is CGSRRTDTQYF.

This clonotype was seen a single time. The V gene is TRBV2, the J gene TRBJ2-1; D is ambiguous. V lost 4 bases to trimming and J lost 9 bases, with 13 bases between them. Germline-derived CDR1 and CDR2 are SNHLY and FYNNEI. The CDR3 loop spans 13 amino acids. The CDR3 nucleotides read TGTGCCAGCAGTGGCGGCCCGGTGGGTGAGCAGTTCTTC. Its protein product is CASSGGPVGEQFF.

The chain joins TRBV6-1 to TRBJ2-1, with a tentative D call TRBD2 (6 bases). V lost 4 bases and J 15 bases, leaving 19 bases between the germline ends. CDR3 length: 13 residues. CDR1 is MNHNS, CDR2 SASEGT, per germline. CDR3 DNA sequence: TGTGCCAGCAGTGCCATATCGGCGGGATCCTGGTTCTTC. Residues: CASSAISAGSWFF.

The chain is built from TRBV20-1 and TRBJ2-5; D may be TRBD2 (5 bases). V lost 5 bases, J lost 4 bases, and 8 bases lay in between. Germline lookup yields CDR1 DFQATT and CDR2 SNEGSKA (reference sequence). The CDR3 consists of 11 residues. The CDR3 DNA reads TGCAGTGCTGAGGGCATAGAGACCCAGTACTTC. Translating gives CSAEGIETQYF.

V gene TRBV28 combines with J gene TRBJ1-2; 10 bases map to TRBD1. Germline V CDR1 and CDR2: MDHEN, SYDVKM. The CDR3 consists of 12 residues. Trimming removed 6 bases from V and 7 bases from J; junction bases left unmatched: 2. CDR3 in DNA: TGTGCCAGCAGGACAGGGGGCGGTGGCTACACCTTC. Its protein product is CASRTGGGGYTF.

This clonotype came up a few times. V gene TRBV6-5 combines with J gene TRBJ2-4; 9 nucleotides agree with TRBD2. The end of the DNA is better explained by TRBJ2-5, so the J call may be wrong. This CDR3 region has 15 residues. Looked up from germline, CDR1 is MNHEY and CDR2 is SVGAGI. The CDR3 reads CASTYGAGGYETQYF. In DNA form, the CDR3 reads TGTGCCAGCACCTACGGGGCGGGAGGGTATGAGACCCAGTACTTC.

The V gene is TRBV4-2, the J gene TRBJ2-2; D perhaps matches TRBD2 (6 bases). Germline-derived CDR1 and CDR2 are LGHNA and YNFKEQ. There are 17 residues in the CDR3. V lost 0 bases, J lost 7 bases, and 18 bases lay in between. The CDR3 spells CASSQDLGAGRHGELFF. The CDR3 nucleotides are TGTGCCAGCAGCCAAGATTTAGGGGCGGGGAGACACGGGGAGCTGTTTTTT.

Comment on this clonotype: One end of the junction fails to match germline, which may point to a read error. The gene calls are TRBV12-3 or TRBV12-4 and TRBJ2-1, with 9 positions matching TRBD2. This CDR3 is 15 amino acids long. This CDR3 reads CASRLGLAIYHEQFF. As DNA, the CDR3 is TGTGCCAGCAGGTTAGGACTAGCGATATACCATGAGCAGTTCTTC.

This clonotype was picked up a small number of times. The genes are TRBV5-6 and TRBJ2-6, with 8 bases lining up with TRBD1. CDR1 and CDR2 from the germline V gene are SGHDT and YYEEEE. The CDR3 contains 17 residues. J gave up 2 bases and V 5 bases, and 9 bases lay outside the gene matches. The chain's CDR3 is CASSARTGIPGANVLTF. The CDR3, as DNA: TGTGCCAGCAGTGCAAGGACAGGGATCCCTGGGGCCAACGTCCTGACTTTC.

The chain uses TRBV5-1 and TRBJ2-1; D unresolved. The germline CDR1 and CDR2 sequences are SGHRS and YFSETQ. The CDR3 is 16 amino acids. Trimming took 4 bases from V and 1 from J, leaving 15 bases between them. The CDR3 loop reads CASSLRPRTSYNEQFF. The CDR3, as DNA: TGCGCCAGCAGCCTTAGACCCCGGACGTCCTACAATGAGCAGTTCTTC.

This clonotype showed up just a few times. The chain carries TRBV29-1 and TRBJ2-1, with 7 bases fitting TRBD1. Trimming cost V 4 bases and J 10 bases; bases outside gene matches: 4. Germline CDR1 reads SQVTM; CDR2 reads ANQGSEA. The CDR3 loop spans 11 amino acids. CDR3 in amino acids: CSVGQGGEQFF. The DNA for the CDR3 is TGCAGCGTTGGACAGGGCGGCGAGCAGTTCTTC.

CDR3 amino acids: CSASRRQGANYGYTF. CDR3 sequence (DNA): TGCAGTGCTAGTCGTAGGCAGGGGGCGAACTATGGCTACACCTTC. V usage is TRBV20-1 and J usage is TRBJ1-2; 8 nucleotides agree with TRBD1. Trimming took 3 bases from V and 2 from J; bases not matched to a gene: 8. Germline V gene data show CDR1 as DFQATT and CDR2 as SNEGSKA (reference sequence). CDR3 length: 15 amino acids.

This clonotype was counted between two and nine times. This chain uses TRBV9 with TRBJ2-5; no firm D call. This CDR3 spans 14 amino acids. Trimming took 0 bases from V and 4 from J, leaving 10 bases between them. Germline assignment: CDR1 SGDLS and CDR2 YYNGEE. The CDR3 spells CASSVASTTETQYF. In DNA form, the CDR3 reads TGTGCCAGCAGCGTAGCTTCGACAACAGAGACCCAGTACTTC.

This chain connects TRBV20-1 to TRBJ1-2; TRBD1 aligns across 11 bases. Trimming took 3 bases from V and 2 from J; bases not matched to a gene: 11. CDR1 and CDR2 from the germline V gene are DFQATT and SNEGSKA (reference sequence). The CDR3 is 17 residues long. CDR3: CSASGGGRDRGNYGYTF. Here the CDR3 DNA reads TGCAGTGCTAGTGGAGGGGGCCGGGACAGGGGGAACTATGGCTACACCTTC.

The V and J genes are TRBV7-2 and TRBJ2-7; 13 bases match TRBD2. The trim removed 4 bases at V and 10 bases at J, leaving 4 bases unmatched. CDR1 is SGHTA, CDR2 FQGNSA, per germline. The CDR3 length is 13 residues. Here the CDR3 reads CASSSGLAGAQYF. For the CDR3, the DNA is TGTGCCAGCAGCTCTGGACTAGCGGGGGCCCAGTACTTC.

This clonotype was observed a handful of times. The J gene is TRBJ1-5, the V gene TRBV24-1, with D hard to call. V gave up 5 bases and J gave up 7 bases, with 8 bases separating them. CDR1 KGHDR and CDR2 SFDVKD come from the germline V gene. The length of the CDR3 is 12 residues. CDR3 in amino acids: CATSGLGQPQHF. Here the CDR3 DNA reads TGTGCCACCAGTGGCCTGGGGCAGCCCCAGCATTTT.

The CDR3 DNA reads TGTGCCAGCAGTGAATACGGGACAGGGAGTAGGGTGCAGTTCTTC. Translation: CASSEYGTGSRVQFF. V gene TRBV25-1 combines with J gene TRBJ2-1, with 9 bases lining up with TRBD1. With V trimmed by 0 bases and J by 12 bases, 9 bases remained unmatched. The CDR3 runs to 15 residues. Germline CDR1 is MGHDK and CDR2 is SYGVNS.

The count of this clonotype is one. The chain has TRBV18 and TRBJ2-6; no reliable D call. Trimming pared 3 bases from V and 0 bases from J, leaving 6 bases between. The CDR3 consists of 15 residues. CDR1 KGHSH and CDR2 LQKENI come from the germline V gene. The CDR3 reads CASSPERSGANVLTF. CDR3 DNA sequence: TGTGCCAGCTCACCCGAACGCTCTGGGGCCAACGTCCTGACTTTC.

This clonotype has just a few counts. V gene TRBV6-6 combines with J gene TRBJ2-7, with TRBD2 matching 7 bases. The length of the CDR3 is 16 residues. Trimming cost V 0 bases and J 1 base; bases outside gene matches: 6. CDR1 is MNHNY and CDR2 is SVGAGI in the germline V gene (reference sequence). The CDR3 DNA is TGTGCCAGCAGTTACTCGAACCTAGCGGAATCCTACGAGCAGTACTTC. Its translation is CASSYSNLAESYEQYF.

This chain uses TRBV12-3 or TRBV12-4 with TRBJ2-6; no firm D call. This CDR3 comprises 15 residues. Trimming removed 7 bases from V and 0 bases from J, with 10 bases in between. Here the CDR3 reads CASTKGPSGANVLTF. The DNA of the CDR3 is TGTGCCAGCACCAAAGGGCCCTCTGGGGCCAACGTCCTGACTTTC.

Only one count was recorded for this clonotype. The chain employs TRBV6-2 or TRBV6-3 and TRBJ1-1; 8 nucleotides agree with TRBD1. Per germline, CDR1 MNHEY and CDR2 SVGEGT. The V gene end was trimmed by 5 bases and the J gene end by 4 bases; junction bases not matched to a gene: 6. The CDR3 covers 14 residues. CDR3 sequence: CASSDQGAATEAFF. The CDR3 coding sequence is TGTGCCAGCAGTGACCAGGGGGCGGCCACTGAAGCTTTCTTT.

This clonotype was picked up a small number of times. The rearrangement uses TRBV5-5 and TRBJ2-3; D is perhaps TRBD1 or TRBD2 (5 bases each). Trimming cost V 5 bases and J 7 bases, with 17 bases left between them. In germline, CDR1 is SGHKS, CDR2 YYEKEE (reference sequence). This CDR3 is 14 amino acids long. The CDR3 DNA sequence: TGTGCCAGCAGTCCGTCTGGGGGAACATATACGCAGTATTTT. As protein: CASSPSGGTYTQYF.